This note documents a single TCR beta chain sequence. Its antigen has not been determined. Nothing much larger sits one base from this clone, and base qualities are not available. The CDR3 runs 14 amino acids, cysteine and phenylalanine included. The sequence is cut down to CDR3 DNA, 42 bases in frame from base 1. These data originate in a study of blood T cell repertoires in COVID-19 (dated by TCRdb to 2019 to 2021). Regarding the study in general: The collaborator samples originated in the United States, Italy and Spain and spanned the acute and convalescent phases of COVID-19. The material from the prospective study consisted of cDNA or gDNA derived from T cells, B-cell-depleted T cells, or PBMCs. The samples were drawn from the first 160 participants of the ongoing ImmuneRACE study and from 1,254 subjects provided by 6 global collaborators. HLA class I and class II types, where available, came from metadata supplied by the sample provider rather than from assay-based typing. Subjects who had been exposed to COVID-19, were actively infected with it, or had recovered from it provided the deeply sampled blood TCRbeta repertoires that made up the dataset. A freely available public database, intended as a resource for researchers studying the immune response to SARS-CoV-2, is where the repertoires were released. A de-identified subject ID, COVID-19 status, age in years and sex were almost always included in the sample metadata. Points the paper makes about the study in general: Clinical and demographic metadata were provided uncurated, with the amount varying by source and participant.

The collaborating institutions used their own protocols to collect whole blood in K2EDTA tubes. For TCRbeta analysis, collaborator samples were shipped as frozen whole blood, as isolated PBMCs, or as DNA extracted from either sample type. TCRbeta CDR3 regions were amplified from genomic DNA by means of the immunoSEQ Assay, a bias-controlled multiplex PCR. The source study handled its data this way. Nucleated cell counts per sample were estimated from amplification of reference gene primers within the assay. Sequence reads were collapsed and filtered to measure the absolute abundance of every unique TCRbeta CDR3 rearrangement. For each sample, productive Simpson clonality was calculated by taking the square root of Simpson's diversity index across productive rearrangements. TCRdb took this table from immuneACCESS and kept in-frame rearrangements with V and J called. Such tables lack part of the clones; where checked against another copy, unresolved V genes explain under half of the gap, and the rest is unexplained. Clonal size and the V and J genes are those of that table, whereas D and trimming came from the DNA. The sample has about 200,000 clones on record, more than 75% of them singletons. The ten largest clones represent about 4.9% of the sample.

The sequenced sample consisted of peripheral blood. The chain couples TRBV21-1 to TRBJ1-1. TRBV21-1 is a pseudogene segment. This TCR was recovered from a woman of 80 years or more with acute or convalescent COVID-19. The CDR3 region: CASSKEEDWRVAFF. The bases read TGTGCCAGCAGCAAAGAGGAGGACTGGCGTGTGGCTTTCTTT.